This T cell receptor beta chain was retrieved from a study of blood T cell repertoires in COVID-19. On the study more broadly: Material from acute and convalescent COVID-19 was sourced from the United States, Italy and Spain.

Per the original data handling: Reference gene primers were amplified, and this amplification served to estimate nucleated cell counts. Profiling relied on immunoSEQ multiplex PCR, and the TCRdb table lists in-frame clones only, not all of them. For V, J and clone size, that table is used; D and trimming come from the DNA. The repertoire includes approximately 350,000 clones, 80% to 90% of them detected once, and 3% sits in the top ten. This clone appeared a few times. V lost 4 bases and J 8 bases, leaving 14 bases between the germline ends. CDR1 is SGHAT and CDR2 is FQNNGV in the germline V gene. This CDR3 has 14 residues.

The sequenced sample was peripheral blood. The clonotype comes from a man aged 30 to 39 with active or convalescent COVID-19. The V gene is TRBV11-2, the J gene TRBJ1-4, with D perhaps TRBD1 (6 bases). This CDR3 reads CASSYRALPEKLFF. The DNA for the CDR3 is TGTGCCAGCAGCTACAGGGCCCTTCCCGAAAAACTGTTTTTT.